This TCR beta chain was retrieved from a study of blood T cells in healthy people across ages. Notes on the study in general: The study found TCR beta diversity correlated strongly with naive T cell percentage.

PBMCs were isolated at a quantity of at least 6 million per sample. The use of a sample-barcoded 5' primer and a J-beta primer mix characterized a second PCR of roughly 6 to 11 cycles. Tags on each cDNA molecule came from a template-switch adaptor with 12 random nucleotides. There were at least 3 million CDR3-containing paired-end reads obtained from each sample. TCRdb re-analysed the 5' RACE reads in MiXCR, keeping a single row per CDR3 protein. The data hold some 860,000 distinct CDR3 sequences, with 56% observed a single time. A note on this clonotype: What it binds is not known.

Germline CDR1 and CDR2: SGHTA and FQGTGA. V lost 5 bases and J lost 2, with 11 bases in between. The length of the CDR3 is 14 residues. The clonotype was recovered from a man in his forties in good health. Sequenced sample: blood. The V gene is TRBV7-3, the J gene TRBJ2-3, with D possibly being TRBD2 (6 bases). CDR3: CASSPGDNTDTQYF. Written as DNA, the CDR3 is TGTGCCAGCAGCCCGGGAGACAACACAGATACGCAGTATTTT. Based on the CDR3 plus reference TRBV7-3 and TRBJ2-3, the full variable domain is GAGVSQTPSNKVTEKGKYVELRCDPISGHTALYWYRQSLGQGPEFLIYFQGTGAADDSGLPNDRFFAVRPEGSVSTLKIQRTERGDSAVYLCASSPGDNTDTQYFGPGTRLTVL.